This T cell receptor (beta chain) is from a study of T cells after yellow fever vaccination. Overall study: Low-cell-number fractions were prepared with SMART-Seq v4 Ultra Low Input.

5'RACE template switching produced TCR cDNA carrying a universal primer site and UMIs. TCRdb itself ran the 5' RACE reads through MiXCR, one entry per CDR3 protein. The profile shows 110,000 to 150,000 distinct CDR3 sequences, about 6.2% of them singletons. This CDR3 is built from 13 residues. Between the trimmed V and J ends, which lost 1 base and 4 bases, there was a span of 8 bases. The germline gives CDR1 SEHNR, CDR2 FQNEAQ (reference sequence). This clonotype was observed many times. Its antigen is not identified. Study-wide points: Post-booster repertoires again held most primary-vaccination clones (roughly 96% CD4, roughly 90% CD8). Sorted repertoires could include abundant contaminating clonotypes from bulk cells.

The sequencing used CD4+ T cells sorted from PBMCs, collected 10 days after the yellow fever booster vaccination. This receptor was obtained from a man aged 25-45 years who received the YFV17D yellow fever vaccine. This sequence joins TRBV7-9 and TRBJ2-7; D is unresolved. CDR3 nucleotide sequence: TGTGCCAGCAGCTTAGTATCCGAATACGAGCAGTACTTC. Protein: CASSLVSEYEQYF.